These 23 T cell receptor beta chains originate from one sample sequenced in a study of blood T cell repertoires in COVID-19. Measured with immunoSEQ multiplex PCR; TCRdb has only the in-frame clones, and not every one. The data contain approximately 260,000 clones, 86% of them seen just once; the ten biggest clones take up 3.6%. The specimen sequenced was peripheral blood. The origin of the receptors is a young man with active or convalescent COVID-19.

This sequence joins TRBV12-3 or TRBV12-4 and TRBJ2-3; 11 bases are shared with TRBD2. V lost 7 bases, J lost 8 bases, and 5 bases stayed unmatched. The CDR3 extends over 13 amino acids. In nucleotides, the CDR3 is TGTGCCAGCATACTAGCGGGAGTGACTACGCAGTATTTT. Its translation: CASILAGVTTQYF.

The V and J genes are TRBV5-1 and TRBJ2-1; D may be TRBD1 (7 bases). Trimming shortened V by 1 base and J by 3 bases, and 11 bases separated the two germline ends. The germline CDR1 and CDR2 sequences are SGHRS and YFSETQ. The CDR3 spans 15 residues. Here the CDR3 reads CASSLNQGGYNEQFF. The CDR3 DNA follows: TGCGCCAGCAGCTTGAACCAGGGGGGCTACAATGAGCAGTTCTTC.

In its sample, this clone was seen a few times. The rearrangement links TRBV9 to TRBJ1-1; no firm D call. Trimming removed 4 bases at V and 3 bases at J, with 16 bases between. The CDR3 extends over 15 amino acids. Germline V CDR1 and CDR2: SGDLS, YYNGEE. CDR3 sequence: CASSPPQALDTEAFF. For the CDR3, the DNA is TGTGCCAGCAGCCCGCCCCAGGCACTGGACACTGAAGCTTTCTTT.

This clone was seen a handful of times. The chain is built from TRBV9 and TRBJ1-6; TRBD1 matches at 10 bases. CDR3 size: 20 residues. CDR1 SGDLS and CDR2 YYNGEE come from the germline V gene. Trimming took 0 bases from V and 2 from J; bases not matched to a gene: 11. The CDR3 is CASSVDPRGDRGPYNSPLHF. Here the CDR3 DNA reads TGTGCCAGCAGCGTAGATCCAAGAGGGGACAGGGGACCCTATAATTCACCCCTCCACTTT.

This chain uses TRBV9 with TRBJ2-2; 10 nucleotides align to TRBD2. With V trimmed by 3 bases and J by 4 bases, 6 bases remained unmatched. The CDR3 sequence is 16 residues long. Germline-derived CDR1 and CDR2 are SGDLS and YYNGEE. CDR3 coding DNA: TGTGCCAGCAGCGCGGTGCTAGCGGGAGTCACCGGGGAGCTGTTTTTT. Encoded protein: CASSAVLAGVTGELFF.

The V call is TRBV5-1, the J call TRBJ2-3, with D perhaps matching TRBD1 (5 bases). The CDR3 is 14 amino acids. The V end lost 5 bases, the J end lost 0 bases, and 10 bases lay between the germline ends. Germline V gene sequence: CDR1 SGHRS, CDR2 YFSETQ. The CDR3 region has the DNA TGCGCCAGCAGTAGGGGAACTAGCACAGATACGCAGTATTTT. It translates to CASSRGTSTDTQYF.

V usage is TRBV2 and J usage is TRBJ2-1; 8 bases match TRBD2. V gave up 6 bases and J gave up 2 bases; unmatched junction bases: 3. This CDR3 has 14 residues. Germline loops: CDR1 SNHLY, CDR2 FYNNEI. CDR3 protein: CASRAGGAYNEQFF. The CDR3 DNA reads as TGTGCCAGCAGGGCCGGGGGGGCCTACAATGAGCAGTTCTTC.

The sample holds many counts of this clone. The V call is TRBV9, the J call TRBJ2-1; TRBD1 agrees at 10 bases. The V segment lost 7 bases and the J segment 5 bases; nucleotides outside the gene matches: 9. The length of the CDR3 is 15 residues. Germline CDR1 reads SGDLS; CDR2 reads YYNGEE. The CDR3 bases are TGTGCCAGCGGGGCCCGGGACAGGGGCCACAATGAGCAGTTCTTC. Amino acids: CASGARDRGHNEQFF.

This chain's CDR3 is CASSQDGGTEAFF. Written as DNA, the CDR3 is TGCGCCAGCAGCCAAGATGGCGGCACTGAAGCTTTCTTT. This sequence joins TRBV4-3 and TRBJ1-1, with no clear D. The germline V gene has CDR1 LGHNA and CDR2 YSLEER. The V end was cut by 0 bases, the J end by 4 bases, with 6 bases between. CDR3 size: 13 residues.

This chain uses TRBV4-1 with TRBJ2-1; TRBD2 matches at 11 bases. This CDR3 has 18 amino acids. Per germline, CDR1 MGHRA and CDR2 YSYEKL. V was pared by 0 bases and J by 3 bases, with 7 bases of the junction left unmatched. The CDR3 DNA follows: TGCGCCAGCAGCCAAGATGCCCGACTAGCGGGAAACTACAATGAGCAGTTCTTC. Its protein product is CASSQDARLAGNYNEQFF.

The CDR3 DNA follows: TGTGCCAGAAGCTTCCGGGGGGCCCACGGCTACACCTTC. Translated: CARSFRGAHGYTF. The chain is built from TRBV5-3 and TRBJ1-2, with D possibly being TRBD1 (6 bases). TRBV5-3 is recorded as an ORF, its role being uncertain. This CDR3 is 13 amino acids long. Trimming removed 2 bases at V and 8 bases at J, with 13 bases between.

Only one count was recorded for this clone. The CDR3 reads CASSPSTYTAEWEQYF. The CDR3 nucleotides are TGCGCCAGCAGCCCTAGTACCTACACGGCGGAGTGGGAGCAGTACTTC. The rearrangement joins TRBV5-1 to TRBJ2-7; D is unresolved. Germline V gives CDR1 SGHRS, CDR2 YFSETQ. The CDR3 length is 16 residues. Trimming cost V 4 bases and J 7 bases, with 24 bases left between them.

The sample holds a few counts of this clone. The chain combines TRBV28 with TRBJ2-7; possible D gene TRBD1, 6 bases. V shed 3 bases and J shed 0 bases, with 12 bases lying between them. This CDR3 comprises 15 residues. The germline gives CDR1 MDHEN, CDR2 SYDVKM. The CDR3 DNA reads TGTGCCAGCAGTTTGATTCAGGGGATCTCCTACGAGCAGTACTTC. As protein: CASSLIQGISYEQYF.

The rearrangement joins TRBV6-1 to TRBJ2-2; D gene ambiguous. CDR3 length: 13 amino acids. Germline V gene sequence: CDR1 MNHNS, CDR2 SASEGT. V dropped 1 base and J dropped 5 bases, with 5 bases sitting between them. CDR3 loop: CASSEVQTGELFF. In DNA form, the CDR3 reads TGTGCCAGCAGTGAAGTCCAAACCGGGGAGCTGTTTTTT.

The rearrangement joins TRBV4-3 to TRBJ2-7; 9 bases align to TRBD1. The germline V gene encodes CDR1 LGHNA and CDR2 YSLEER. This CDR3 is 15 amino acids long. The junction had 7 bases not matched to a gene; V was cut back by 3 bases and J by 4 bases. CDR3 loop: CASSQEQGAMYEQYF. The DNA for the CDR3 is TGCGCCAGCAGCCAGGAACAGGGGGCGATGTACGAGCAGTACTTC.

The chain recombines TRBV30 with TRBJ2-7; D may be TRBD2 (6 bases). Trimming took 0 bases from V and 6 from J, leaving 15 bases between them. The germline CDR1 and CDR2 sequences are GTSNPN and SVGIG (reference sequence). CDR3 length equals 14 residues. The DNA for the CDR3 is TGTGCCTGGAGTGTAGGCGGGACCGGAGGCGAGCAGTACTTC. The encoded protein is CAWSVGGTGGEQYF.

The rearrangement joins TRBV19 to TRBJ2-5; the D is unclear. The length of the CDR3 is 13 residues. Trimming stripped 4 bases from V and 7 bases from J, with 13 bases between. CDR1 LNHDA and CDR2 SQIVND come from the germline V gene (reference sequence). This chain's CDR3 is CASSTPGFGTQYF. Here the CDR3 DNA reads TGTGCCAGTAGTACCCCCGGTTTCGGGACCCAGTACTTC.

This sequence joins TRBV29-1 and TRBJ2-3, with 7 bases aligning to TRBD1. Unmatched junction bases numbered 6, after V lost 6 bases and J lost 6 bases. The CDR3 is 12 residues long. CDR1 is SQVTM and CDR2 is ANQGSEA in the germline V gene. CDR3 sequence reads: CSVQGVDDTQYF. CDR3 DNA: TGCAGCGTCCAGGGGGTGGACGATACGCAGTATTTT.

The rearrangement links TRBV6-2 or TRBV6-3 to TRBJ2-1, with 13 nucleotides matching TRBD2. The CDR3 sequence is 15 residues long. Germline CDR1 MNHEY, CDR2 SVGEGT. V shed 6 bases and J 8 bases; nucleotides not matched to a gene: 7. As DNA, the CDR3 is TGTGCCAGCAGCCGGACTAGCGGGAGTTTTGATGAGCAGTTCTTC. Amino acids: CASSRTSGSFDEQFF.

V is TRBV5-1 and J is TRBJ2-1; 9 bases map to TRBD1. CDR1 is SGHRS and CDR2 is YFSETQ in the germline V gene. This CDR3 has 13 residues. The V and J ends lost 4 bases and 9 bases, in that order; junction bases with no gene match: 5. CDR3 nucleotides: TGCGCCAGCAGCCCTGACAGGGGGGTTGAGCAGTTCTTC. This sequence encodes CASSPDRGVEQFF. The complete variable domain, with remaining parts taken from reference TRBV5-1 and TRBJ2-1, reads KAGVTQTPRYLIKTRGQQVTLSCSPISGHRSVSWYQQTPGQGLQFLFEYFSETQRNKGNFPGRFSGRQFSNSRSEMNVSTLELGDSALYLCASSPDRGVEQFFGPGTRLTVL.

The V call is TRBV19, the J call TRBJ2-1, with a weak D call TRBD2 (5 bases). V shed 3 bases and J shed 5 bases, with 11 bases lying between them. This CDR3 comprises 14 residues. In germline, CDR1 is LNHDA, CDR2 SQIVND (reference sequence). CDR3 protein: CASSIRRVNNEQFF. CDR3 bases: TGTGCCAGTAGTATCCGGCGGGTCAACAATGAGCAGTTCTTC.

J is TRBJ1-2 and V is TRBV2; 7 positions match TRBD1. Looked up from germline, CDR1 is SNHLY and CDR2 is FYNNEI. The CDR3 is made up of 13 amino acids. With 4 bases clipped from V and 8 bases from J, the junction kept 7 bases outside the gene matches. The CDR3 loop reads CASSVEGANGYTF. CDR3 nucleotides: TGTGCCAGCAGTGTGGAGGGGGCAAACGGCTACACCTTC.

This clone appeared once. The chain couples TRBV24-1 to TRBJ2-7; TRBD1 agrees at 8 bases. The CDR3 loop spans 15 amino acids. Trimming took 3 bases from V and 6 from J; bases not matched to a gene: 9. Germline-derived CDR1 and CDR2 are KGHDR and SFDVKD. CDR3 protein: CATSDTGQGFSEQYF. The CDR3 bases are TGTGCCACCAGTGATACTGGACAGGGTTTCTCCGAGCAGTACTTC.